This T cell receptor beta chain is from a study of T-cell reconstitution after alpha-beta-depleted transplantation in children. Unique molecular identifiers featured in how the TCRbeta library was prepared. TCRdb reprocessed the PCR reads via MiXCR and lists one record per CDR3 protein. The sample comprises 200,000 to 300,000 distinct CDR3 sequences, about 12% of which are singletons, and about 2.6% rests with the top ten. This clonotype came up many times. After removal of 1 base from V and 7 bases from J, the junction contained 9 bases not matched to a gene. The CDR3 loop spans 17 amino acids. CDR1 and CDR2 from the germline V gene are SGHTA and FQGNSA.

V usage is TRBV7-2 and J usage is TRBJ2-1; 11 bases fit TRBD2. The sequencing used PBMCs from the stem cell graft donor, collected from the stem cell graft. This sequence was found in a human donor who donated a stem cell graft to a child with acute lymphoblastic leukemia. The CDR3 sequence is CASSLGGLAGGLNEQFF. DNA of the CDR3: TGTGCCAGCAGCTTAGGGGGTTTAGCGGGGGGGCTAAATGAGCAGTTCTTC.